Included here is one T cell receptor beta chain sequence, with context. Its target is not known. Germline V gives CDR1 SGHRS, CDR2 YFSETQ. This CDR3 is built from 15 residues. V shed 0 bases and J shed 2 bases, with 9 bases lying between them. The sample is drawn from a study of T cell responses to AZD1222 COVID-19 vaccine. Findings and caveats of the study: Seropositive AZD1222 recipients at baseline numbered only 6 or 7. Per reports, nearly half of all spike-specific TCRs target regions that are unmutated in variants.

Here immunoSEQ multiplex PCR was the method, and the copy in TCRdb shows in-frame clones only, minus some. Of roughly 130,000 clones detected, just over 85% appear once; the ten largest clones hold roughly 20%. The clonotype originates from an adult in good health. The chain carries TRBV5-1 and TRBJ2-1; D may be TRBD1 (6 bases). The specimen was peripheral blood, collected on day 0 of MenACWY control vaccination. The CDR3 here is CASSLDRAPYNEQFF. The CDR3 DNA sequence: TGCGCCAGCAGCTTGGACAGGGCGCCCTACAATGAGCAGTTCTTC.